This T cell receptor beta chain was obtained from a study of blood T cell repertoires in COVID-19. CDR1 is SGHRS and CDR2 is YFSETQ in the germline V gene. Trimming shortened V by 4 bases and J by 3 bases, and 12 bases separated the two germline ends. CDR3 length: 14 amino acids. The assay was immunoSEQ multiplex PCR, and TCRdb's table has in-frame clones only and misses some. The sample shows about 240,000 clones, roughly 82% of them seen only once. This clone came up once. The TCR originated in a man older than 75 with acute or convalescent COVID-19. Source material: peripheral blood. The genes are TRBV5-1 and TRBJ2-3; TRBD1 might be the D (5 bases). The CDR3 DNA follows: TGCGCCAGCAGCCAGGGAACACCGACAGATACGCAGTATTTT. This sequence encodes CASSQGTPTDTQYF.